This T cell receptor beta chain was captured in a study of spatial heterogeneity in lung cancer. Regarding the study as a whole: Higher tumor mutation counts went along with higher counts of expanded intratumoral alpha and beta TCRs.

The CDR3 runs 12 residues. V was pared by 7 bases and J by 10 bases, with 14 bases between. Germline CDR1 is KGHDR and CDR2 is SFDVKD. This clonotype is medium-sized by share. Its target is not known. TCRdb called the 5' RACE reads again in MiXCR, with one record for every CDR3 protein. The sample consists of about 24,000 distinct CDR3 sequences, around 8.8% of them appearing once. Time point here: sample taken at primary tumor resection. The donor population consisted of roughly 70 patients with untreated, early-stage non-small cell lung cancer. The specimen was lung tumor tissue, collected at surgery. This chain uses TRBV24-1 with TRBJ2-3; no clear D gene. The source of this sequence is a male donor with early-stage non-small cell lung cancer. CDR3 sequence reads: CATRGSVGPQYF. The CDR3 nucleotides read TGTGCCACCAGGGGCTCTGTCGGCCCGCAGTATTTT.